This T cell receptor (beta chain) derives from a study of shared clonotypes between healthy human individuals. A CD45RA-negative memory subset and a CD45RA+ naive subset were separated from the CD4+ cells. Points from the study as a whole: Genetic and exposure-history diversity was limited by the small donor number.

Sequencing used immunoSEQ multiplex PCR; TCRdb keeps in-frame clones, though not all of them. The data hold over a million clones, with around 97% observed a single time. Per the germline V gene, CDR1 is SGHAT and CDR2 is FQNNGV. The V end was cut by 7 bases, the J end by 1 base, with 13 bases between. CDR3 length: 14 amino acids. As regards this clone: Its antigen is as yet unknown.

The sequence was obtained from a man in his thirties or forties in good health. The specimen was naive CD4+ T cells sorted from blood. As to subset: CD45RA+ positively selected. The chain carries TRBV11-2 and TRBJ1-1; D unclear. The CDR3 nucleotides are TGTGCCAGCAATTTTAGGGCAGAGAACACTGAAGCTTTCTTT. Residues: CASNFRAENTEAFF.